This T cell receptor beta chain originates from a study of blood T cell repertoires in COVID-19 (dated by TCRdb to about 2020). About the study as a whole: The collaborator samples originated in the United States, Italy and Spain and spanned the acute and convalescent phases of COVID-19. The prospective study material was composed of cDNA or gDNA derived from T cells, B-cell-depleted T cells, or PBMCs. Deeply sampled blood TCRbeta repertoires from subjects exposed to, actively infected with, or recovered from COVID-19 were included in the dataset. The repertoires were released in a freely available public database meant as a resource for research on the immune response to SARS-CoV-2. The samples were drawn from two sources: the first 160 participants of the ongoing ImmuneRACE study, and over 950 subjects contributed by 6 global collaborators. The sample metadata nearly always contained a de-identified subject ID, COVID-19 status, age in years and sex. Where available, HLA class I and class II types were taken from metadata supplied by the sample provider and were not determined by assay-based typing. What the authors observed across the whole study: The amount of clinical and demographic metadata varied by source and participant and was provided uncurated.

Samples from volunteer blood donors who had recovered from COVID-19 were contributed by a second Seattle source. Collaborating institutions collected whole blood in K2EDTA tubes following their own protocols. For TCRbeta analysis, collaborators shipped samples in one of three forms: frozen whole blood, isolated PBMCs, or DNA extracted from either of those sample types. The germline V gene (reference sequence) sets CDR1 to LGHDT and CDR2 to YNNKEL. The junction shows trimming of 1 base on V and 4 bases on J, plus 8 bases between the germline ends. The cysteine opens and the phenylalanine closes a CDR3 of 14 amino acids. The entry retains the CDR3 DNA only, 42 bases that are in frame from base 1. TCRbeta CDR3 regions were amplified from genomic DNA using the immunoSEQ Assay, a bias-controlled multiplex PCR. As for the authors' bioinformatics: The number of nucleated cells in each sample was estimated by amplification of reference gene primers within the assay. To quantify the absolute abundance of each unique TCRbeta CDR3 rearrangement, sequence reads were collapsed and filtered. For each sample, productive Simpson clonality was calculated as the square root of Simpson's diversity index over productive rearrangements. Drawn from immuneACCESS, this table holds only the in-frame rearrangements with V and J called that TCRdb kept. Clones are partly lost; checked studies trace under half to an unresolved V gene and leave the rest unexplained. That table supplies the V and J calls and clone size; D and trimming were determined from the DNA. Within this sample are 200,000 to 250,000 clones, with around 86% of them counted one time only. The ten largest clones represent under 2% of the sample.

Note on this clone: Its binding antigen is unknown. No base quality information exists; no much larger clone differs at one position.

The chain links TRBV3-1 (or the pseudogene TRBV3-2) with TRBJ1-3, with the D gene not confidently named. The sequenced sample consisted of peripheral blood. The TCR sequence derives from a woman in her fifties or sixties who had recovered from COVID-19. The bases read TGTGCCAGCAGCCAAGGGGAGGCAGGAAACACCATATATTTT. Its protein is CASSQGEAGNTIYF.